Detailed here is one T cell receptor beta chain. Its antigen target is currently unknown. The instrument was an Illumina HiSeq 2000. The TCR beta cDNA libraries were made using 5'RACE template switching, a step that added both a universal primer site and unique molecular identifiers. Priming for cDNA synthesis came from the TCR beta constant segment, and two successive PCR amplification steps followed. The published analysis was carried out like this. MIGEC was used to demultiplex reads and group reads by UMI, and MiTCR was used to assemble and quantify clonotypes. To exclude erroneous sequences, only TCR cDNA sequences supported by at least two reads were retained. Downstream repertoire analysis used the tcR package, and clonotypes were matched across fractions by CDR3 nucleotide sequence plus V segment. Antigen specificity was annotated against VDJdb with VDJmatch, allowing one amino acid substitution in CDR3. After reprocessing by TCRdb, each CDR3 protein sequence is one entry, and no DNA is given. These V and J calls are TCRdb output, not the study's own analysis. The sample has about 180,000 distinct CDR3 sequences on record. The ten most abundant clones make up 15% to 20% of the sample.

This specimen belongs to a study of T cells expressing NK-cell markers (TCRdb year 2020). Notes on the research overall: Fewer than ten donors provided sorted CD3+CD56+NKG2C+, CD3+CD56+NKG2C- and CD3+CD56-NKG2C+ T-cell subsets, whose TCR beta-chain repertoires were profiled. All eight donors whose samples were sequenced were randomly selected healthy volunteers, three of them men and five women. Among the eight sequenced donors, only one was HCMV-seronegative, while the other seven were HCMV-seropositive. The libraries were sequenced on Illumina HiSeq 2000/2500, MiSeq or NextSeq, producing 2 x 150 bp reads. Paper-wide results and their limitations: Whether the expanded NKG2C-expressing T cell clones were specific for HCMV antigens was left unclear. Those dominant clonotypes were again the most abundant among CD3+CD56-NKG2C+ cells in a few donors, at about 28.3-65%. In several donors, the dominant CD3+CD56+NKG2C+ clonotypes ranked among the top 10 CD8+ clonotypes, making up about 1.0-7.0% of CD8+ T cells.

To determine HCMV serostatus, a commercial ELISA kit was used to detect HCMV-specific IgG in serum. Ficoll density gradient centrifugation was used to isolate peripheral blood mononuclear cells from blood. For CDR1 and CDR2, the germline V gene lists KGHSH and LQKENI. The CDR3 runs 15 residues from the cysteine to the phenylalanine. DNA is not on record. This receptor was obtained from a woman aged 18 to 75 in good health. The V gene is TRBV18 and the J gene is TRBJ2-7; TCRdb's assignment of TRBD2 cannot be checked, as there is no DNA. The sequencing sample was made of blood T cells: a sorted CD56 or NKG2C T cell subset, CD4+ or CD8+ T cells, or bulk PBMC T cells (not recorded which). The CDR3 in this case is CASSPPAGPRYEQYF.